Described below is a single T cell receptor (beta chain) sequence and its context. What it binds is not known. These data originate in a study of cytomegalovirus exposure and HLA in healthy donors. Whole-study findings and limits: Analyzed later, most CMV-associated TCR beta chains appeared HLA-restricted. In a later analysis, 15,000 to 20,000 TCR beta sequences were associated with HLA alleles at 0.05 false discovery rate. For most TCR beta V segments, an earlier analysis put the productive rate at about 87% or about 30% of the time.

Both 60 Vbeta primers and 13 Jbeta primers went into the PCR. Sequencing used immunoSEQ multiplex PCR; TCRdb keeps in-frame clones, though not all of them. The data show some 120,000 clones, and the top ten clones hold around 2.7%. The sequencing input was PBMCs. This TCR was recovered from a young man in good health and CMV-seronegative.

The CDR3 protein is CARWGGNYNSPLHF. CDR3 sequence (DNA): TGTGCCCGGTGGGGGGGAAACTATAATTCACCCCTCCACTTT. V is TRBV30 and J is TRBJ1-6; the D gene is possibly TRBD1 (5 bases). Trimming stripped 8 bases from V and 3 bases from J, with 14 bases between. The CDR3 is 14 amino acids. Germline V CDR1 and CDR2: GTSNPN, SVGIG (reference sequence).